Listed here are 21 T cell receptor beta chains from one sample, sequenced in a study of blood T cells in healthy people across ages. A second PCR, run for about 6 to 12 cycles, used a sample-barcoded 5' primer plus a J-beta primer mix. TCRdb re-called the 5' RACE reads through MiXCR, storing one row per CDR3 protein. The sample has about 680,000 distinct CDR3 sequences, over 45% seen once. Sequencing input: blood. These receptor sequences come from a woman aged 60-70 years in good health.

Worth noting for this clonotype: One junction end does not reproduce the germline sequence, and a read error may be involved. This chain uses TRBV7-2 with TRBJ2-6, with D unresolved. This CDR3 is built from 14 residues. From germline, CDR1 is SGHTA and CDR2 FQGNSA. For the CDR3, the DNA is TGTGCCAGCGGCTTCAGTTCTGGGGCCAACGTCCTGACTTTC. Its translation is CASGFSSGANVLTF.

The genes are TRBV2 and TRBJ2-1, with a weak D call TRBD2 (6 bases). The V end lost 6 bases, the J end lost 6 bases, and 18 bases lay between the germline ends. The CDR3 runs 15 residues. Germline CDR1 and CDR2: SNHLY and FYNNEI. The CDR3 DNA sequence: TGTGCCAGCAGGGGACTCCTCGGGGCCCTCAATGAGCAGTTCTTC. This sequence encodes CASRGLLGALNEQFF. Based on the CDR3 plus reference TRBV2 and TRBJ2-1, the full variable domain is EPEVTQTPSHQVTQMGQEVILRCVPISNHLYFYWYRQILGQKVEFLVSFYNNEISEKSEIFDDQFSVERPDGSNFTLKIRSTKLEDSAMYFCASRGLLGALNEQFFGPGTRLTVL.

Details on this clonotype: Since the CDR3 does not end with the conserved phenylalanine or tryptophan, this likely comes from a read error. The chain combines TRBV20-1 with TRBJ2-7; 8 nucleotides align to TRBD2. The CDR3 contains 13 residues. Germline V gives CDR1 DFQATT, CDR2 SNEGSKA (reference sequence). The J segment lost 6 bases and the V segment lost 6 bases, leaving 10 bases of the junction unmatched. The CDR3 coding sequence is TGCAGTGCCAGCACGGGACTAGTATTCGAGCAGTACCTC. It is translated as CSASTGLVFEQYL.

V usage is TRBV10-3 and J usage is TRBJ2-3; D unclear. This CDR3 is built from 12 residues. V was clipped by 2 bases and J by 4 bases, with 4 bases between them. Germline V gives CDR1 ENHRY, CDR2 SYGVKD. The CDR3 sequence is CAISEQADTQYF. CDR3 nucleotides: TGTGCCATCAGTGAGCAGGCAGATACGCAGTATTTT.

The CDR3 spells CASSIAGLGYEQYF. DNA for the CDR3: TGTGCCAGCAGTATCGCGGGACTAGGCTACGAGCAGTACTTC. The chain carries TRBV27 and TRBJ2-7, with 8 positions matching TRBD2. In germline, CDR1 is MNHEY, CDR2 SMNVEV (reference sequence). J lost 3 bases, V lost 5 bases, and 6 bases had no gene match. This CDR3 is 14 amino acids long.

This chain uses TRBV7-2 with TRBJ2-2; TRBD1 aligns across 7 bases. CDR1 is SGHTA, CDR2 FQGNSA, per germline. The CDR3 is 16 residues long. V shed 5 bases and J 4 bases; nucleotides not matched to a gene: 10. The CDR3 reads CASSPSGTDLTGELFF. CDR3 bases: TGTGCCAGCAGCCCCTCCGGGACAGACCTCACCGGGGAGCTGTTTTTT. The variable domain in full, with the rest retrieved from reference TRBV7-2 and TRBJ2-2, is GAGVSQSPSNKVTEKGKDVELRCDPISGHTALYWYRQSLGQGLEFLIYFQGNSAPDKSGLPSDRFSAERTGGSVSTLTIQRTQQEDSAVYLCASSPSGTDLTGELFFGEGSRLTVL.

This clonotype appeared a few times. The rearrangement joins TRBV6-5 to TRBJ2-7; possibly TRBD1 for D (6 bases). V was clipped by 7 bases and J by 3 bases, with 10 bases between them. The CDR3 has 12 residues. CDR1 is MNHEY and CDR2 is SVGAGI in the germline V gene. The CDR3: CASNRVGYEQYF. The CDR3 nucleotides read TGTGCCAGCAACAGGGTGGGCTACGAGCAGTACTTC.

The CDR3 coding sequence is TGTGCCAGCAGTCCCTTGACTAGCGGGAGGGCCTTATATCGGAATGAGCAGTTCTTC. Translation gives CASSPLTSGRALYRNEQFF. This chain uses TRBV28 with TRBJ2-1; TRBD2 agrees at 14 bases. The J segment lost 7 bases and the V segment lost 5 bases, leaving 16 bases of the junction unmatched. CDR1 MDHEN and CDR2 SYDVKM come from the germline V gene. CDR3 length equals 19 residues.

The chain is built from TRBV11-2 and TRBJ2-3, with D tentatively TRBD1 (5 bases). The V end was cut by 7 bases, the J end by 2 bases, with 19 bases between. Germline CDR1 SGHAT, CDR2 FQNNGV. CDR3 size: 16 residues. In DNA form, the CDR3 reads TGTGCCAGCACCCCCGGACGCAGGGCGGTCACAGATACGCAGTATTTT. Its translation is CASTPGRRAVTDTQYF.

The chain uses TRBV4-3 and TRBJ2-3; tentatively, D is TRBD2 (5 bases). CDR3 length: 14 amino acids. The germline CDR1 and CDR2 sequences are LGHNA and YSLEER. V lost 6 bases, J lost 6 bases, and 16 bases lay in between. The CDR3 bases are TGCGCCAGCAGATACCGCGGCTGGGAGGATACGCAGTATTTT. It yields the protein CASRYRGWEDTQYF.

In nucleotides, the CDR3 is TGCGCCAGCAGCCAAGATAAAGAAGATACGCAGTATTTT. Translation: CASSQDKEDTQYF. J is TRBJ2-3 and V is TRBV4-1; D remains unclear. Germline assignment: CDR1 MGHRA and CDR2 YSYEKL. This CDR3 comprises 13 residues. Trimming shortened V by 0 bases and J by 5 bases, and 6 bases separated the two germline ends.

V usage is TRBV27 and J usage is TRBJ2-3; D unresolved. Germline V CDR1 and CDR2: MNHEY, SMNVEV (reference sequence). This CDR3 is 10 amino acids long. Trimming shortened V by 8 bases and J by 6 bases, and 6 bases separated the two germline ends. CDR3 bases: TGTGCCAGCGGGTGGGATACGCAGTATTTT. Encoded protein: CASGWDTQYF.

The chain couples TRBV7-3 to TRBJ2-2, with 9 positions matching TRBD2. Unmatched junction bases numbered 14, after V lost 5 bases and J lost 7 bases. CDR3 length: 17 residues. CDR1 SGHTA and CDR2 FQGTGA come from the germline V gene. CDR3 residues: CASSPNLRASGNGELFF. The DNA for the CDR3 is TGTGCCAGCAGCCCTAATCTGCGGGCTAGCGGGAACGGGGAGCTGTTTTTT.

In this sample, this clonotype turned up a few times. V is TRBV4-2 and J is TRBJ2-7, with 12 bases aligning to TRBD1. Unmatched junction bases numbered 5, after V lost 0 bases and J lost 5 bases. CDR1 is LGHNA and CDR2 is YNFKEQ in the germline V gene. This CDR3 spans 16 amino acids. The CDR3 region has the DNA TGTGCCAGCAGCCAAGATCAAGGGACAGGGGGCGACGAGCAGTACTTC. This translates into CASSQDQGTGGDEQYF.

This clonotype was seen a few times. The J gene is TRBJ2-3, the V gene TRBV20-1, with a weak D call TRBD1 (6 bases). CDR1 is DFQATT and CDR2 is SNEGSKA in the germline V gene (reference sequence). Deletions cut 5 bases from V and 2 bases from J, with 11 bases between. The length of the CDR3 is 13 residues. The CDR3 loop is CSAWGQNTDTQYF. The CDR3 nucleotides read TGCAGTGCTTGGGGGCAGAACACAGATACGCAGTATTTT.

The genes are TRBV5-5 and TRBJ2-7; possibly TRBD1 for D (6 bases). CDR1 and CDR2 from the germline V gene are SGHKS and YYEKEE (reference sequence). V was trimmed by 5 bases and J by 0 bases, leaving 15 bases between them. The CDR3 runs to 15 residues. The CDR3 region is CASRQGHVSSYEQYF. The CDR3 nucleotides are TGTGCCAGCAGACAGGGACACGTGAGCTCCTACGAGCAGTACTTC.

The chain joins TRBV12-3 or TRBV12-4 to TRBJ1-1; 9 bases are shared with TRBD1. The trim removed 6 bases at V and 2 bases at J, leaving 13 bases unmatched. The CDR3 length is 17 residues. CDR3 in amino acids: CASRYSSRTGANTEAFF. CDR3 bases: TGTGCCAGCAGATATAGTTCCAGGACAGGGGCTAACACTGAAGCTTTCTTT.

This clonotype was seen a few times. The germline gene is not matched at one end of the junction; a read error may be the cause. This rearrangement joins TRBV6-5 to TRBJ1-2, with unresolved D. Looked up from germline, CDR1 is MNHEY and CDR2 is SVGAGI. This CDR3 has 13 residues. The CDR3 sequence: CASSNSGGYGYTF. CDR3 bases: TGTGCCAGCAGTAACTCAGGAGGCTATGGCTACACCTTC.

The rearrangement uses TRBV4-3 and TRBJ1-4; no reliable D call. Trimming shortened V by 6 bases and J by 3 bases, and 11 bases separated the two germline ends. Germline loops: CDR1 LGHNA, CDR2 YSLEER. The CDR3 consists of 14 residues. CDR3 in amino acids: CASRSPTSNEKLFF. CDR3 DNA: TGCGCCAGCAGGTCCCCGACGTCTAATGAAAAACTGTTTTTT.

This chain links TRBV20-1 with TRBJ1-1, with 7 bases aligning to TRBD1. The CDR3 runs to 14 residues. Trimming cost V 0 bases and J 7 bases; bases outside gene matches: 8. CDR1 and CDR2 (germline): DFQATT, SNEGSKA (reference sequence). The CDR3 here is CSARDRKGASEAFF. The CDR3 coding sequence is TGCAGTGCTAGAGATCGGAAGGGGGCGAGTGAAGCTTTCTTT.

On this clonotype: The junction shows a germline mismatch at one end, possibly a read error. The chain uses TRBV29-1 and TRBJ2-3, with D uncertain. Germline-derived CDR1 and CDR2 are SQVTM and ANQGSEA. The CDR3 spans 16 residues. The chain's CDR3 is CSLEETDLSSTDTQYF. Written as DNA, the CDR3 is TGCAGCCTTGAGGAGACCGACTTATCTAGCACAGATACGCAGTATTTT.